The 9 T cell receptor beta chains in this list originate from one sample, sequenced in a study of OX40 agonist ivuxolimab in advanced cancers. The receptor library was made with the immunoSEQ multiplex PCR assay. The clones in this table, taken by TCRdb from immuneACCESS, are in-frame only. Not every clone is retained; where verified, under half of the shortfall comes from an unresolved V gene, and the cause of the rest is unknown. Here the sample has approximately 23,000 clones; over 75% occur a single time. The top ten clones comprise about 9.6% of the sample. The sequencing used CD4+ or CD8+ T cells sorted from blood, collected in a trial of the OX40 agonist ivuxolimab. All receptors derive from an adult with an advanced solid tumor such as melanoma, head and neck, liver or kidney cancer.

The table lists this clone with a few counts. This rearrangement joins TRBV29-1 to TRBJ1-1, with a weak D call TRBD1 (5 bases). This CDR3 comprises 13 residues. The V gene's germline CDR1 is SQVTM and CDR2 ANQGSEA. Trimming stripped 3 bases from V and 1 base from J, with 9 bases between. DNA for the CDR3: TGCAGCGTTGATGGGACGGCGAACACTGAAGCTTTCTTT. This gives the protein CSVDGTANTEAFF.

V is TRBV5-4 and J is TRBJ2-7; weak D call: TRBD1 (5 bases). The CDR3 sequence is 15 residues long. The germline CDR1 and CDR2 sequences are SGHNT and YYREEE (reference sequence). V was shortened by 5 bases and J by 6 bases, with 21 bases between the two germline ends. The CDR3 nucleotides are TGTGCCAGCAGGACCCAGGGAAAATCGCTGTTCGAGCAGTACTTC. Translation: CASRTQGKSLFEQYF. Variable domain in full (rest from reference TRBV5-4 and TRBJ2-7): ETGVTQSPTHLIKTRGQQVTLRCSSQSGHNTVSWYQQALGQGPQFIFQYYREEENGRGNFPPRFSGLQFPNYSSELNVNALELDDSALYLCASRTQGKSLFEQYFGPGTRLTVT.

V and J are TRBV7-2 and TRBJ1-2; 9 nucleotides line up with TRBD1. This CDR3 has 14 amino acids. Germline V CDR1 and CDR2: SGHTA, FQGNSA. Losses at the gene ends were 4 bases for V and 5 bases for J; bases not matched to a gene: 5. As DNA, the CDR3 is TGTGCCAGCAGCTCTACAGGGGGCGGATATGGCTACACCTTC. This translates into CASSSTGGGYGYTF.

This chain connects TRBV2 to TRBJ1-5; possibly TRBD1 for D (5 bases). CDR3 length: 13 residues. Germline lookup yields CDR1 SNHLY and CDR2 FYNNEI. Trimming pared 7 bases from V and 3 bases from J, leaving 10 bases between. CDR3 region: CASNKQDNQPQHF. The CDR3 coding sequence is TGTGCCAGCAACAAACAGGACAATCAGCCCCAGCATTTT.

This clone was seen a handful of times. The chain couples TRBV5-5 to TRBJ2-1; 9 nucleotides align to TRBD1. J was trimmed by 7 bases and V by 0 bases; bases with no gene match: 17. The CDR3 spans 19 residues. Germline loops: CDR1 SGHKS, CDR2 YYEKEE (reference sequence). The CDR3 here is CASSLGGTGPRSYSNEQFF. CDR3 DNA sequence: TGTGCCAGCAGCTTGGGGGGGACAGGGCCCCGGTCTTATAGTAATGAGCAGTTCTTC.

The gene calls are TRBV5-1 and TRBJ1-1, with 9 positions matching TRBD1. V lost 3 bases and J lost 3; bases outside the gene matches: 3. The CDR3 consists of 14 residues. CDR1 SGHRS and CDR2 YFSETQ come from the germline V gene. CDR3 sequence (DNA): TGCGCCAGCAGCTCGGGACAGGGACACACTGAAGCTTTCTTT. It specifies CASSSGQGHTEAFF.

The V call is TRBV7-3, the J call TRBJ2-1; D may be TRBD1 (6 bases). The germline V gene has CDR1 SGHTA and CDR2 FQGTGA. CDR3 size: 14 residues. The germline V and J ends were trimmed by 2 bases and 15 bases, with 20 bases remaining between them. CDR3 sequence reads: CASSLDSADSLVFF. Here the CDR3 DNA reads TGTGCCAGCAGCTTAGACTCGGCGGACAGTCTAGTGTTCTTC.

V usage is TRBV6-5 and J usage is TRBJ2-2; the D is unclear. The CDR3 is 15 amino acids. Trimming took off 0 bases at V and 13 bases at J, with 18 bases between the two ends. The V gene's germline CDR1 is MNHEY and CDR2 SVGAGI. The CDR3 is CASSYSNPANPGLFF. The CDR3 DNA is TGTGCCAGCAGTTACTCGAATCCGGCGAACCCGGGGCTGTTTTTT.

This chain joins TRBV19 and TRBJ1-4; 7 nucleotides line up with TRBD1. V lost 7 bases to trimming and J lost 3 bases; unmatched junction nucleotides: 5. Germline CDR1 reads LNHDA; CDR2 reads SQIVND (reference sequence). This CDR3 has 14 residues. CDR3 region: CASNSGTANEKLFF. The CDR3 DNA reads TGTGCCAGTAACTCCGGGACAGCTAATGAAAAACTGTTTTTT.